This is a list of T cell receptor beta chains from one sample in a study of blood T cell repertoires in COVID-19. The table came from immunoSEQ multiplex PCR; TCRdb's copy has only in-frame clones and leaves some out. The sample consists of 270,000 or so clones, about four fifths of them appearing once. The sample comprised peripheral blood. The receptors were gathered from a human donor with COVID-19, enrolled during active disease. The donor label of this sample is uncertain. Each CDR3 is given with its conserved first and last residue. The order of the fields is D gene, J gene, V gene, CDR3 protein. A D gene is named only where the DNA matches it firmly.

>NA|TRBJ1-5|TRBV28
CASSFSGTGNQPQHF
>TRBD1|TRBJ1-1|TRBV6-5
CASSSIRTGLNTEAFF
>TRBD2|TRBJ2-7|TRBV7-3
CASSTVAGAYEQYF
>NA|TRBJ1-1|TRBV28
CASSPLGETGNTEAFF
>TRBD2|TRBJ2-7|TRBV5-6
CASSPAGGSFHEQYF
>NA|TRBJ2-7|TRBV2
CASSEQGTYEQYF
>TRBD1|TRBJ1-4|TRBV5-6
CASSVRDSNEKLFF
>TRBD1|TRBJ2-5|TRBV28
CASRNRGTSETQYF
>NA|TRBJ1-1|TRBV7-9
CASSPSAPTMNTEAFF
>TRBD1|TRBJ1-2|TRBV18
CASALTGEGYGYTF
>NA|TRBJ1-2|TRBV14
CASSPAGGINGYTF
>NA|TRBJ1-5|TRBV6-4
CASSPGINQPQHF
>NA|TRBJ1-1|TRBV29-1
CSVPGRGSRTEAFF
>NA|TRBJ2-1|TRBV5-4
CASSPGAYNEQFF
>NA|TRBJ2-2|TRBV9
CASSPLTGELFF
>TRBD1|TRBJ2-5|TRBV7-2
CASSLRGMRGQGETQYF
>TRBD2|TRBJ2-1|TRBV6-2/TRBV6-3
CASSGREGRGINEQFF
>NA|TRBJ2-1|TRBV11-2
CASSFARSSYNEQFF
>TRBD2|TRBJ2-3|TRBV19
CASRTTPGRAPDTQYF
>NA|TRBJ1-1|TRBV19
CASSSRHPDTEAFF
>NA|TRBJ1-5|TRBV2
CASNPGVNQPQHF
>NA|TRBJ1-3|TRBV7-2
CASSLNAADTIYF
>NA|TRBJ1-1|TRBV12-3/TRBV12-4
CASSQTLNTEAFF
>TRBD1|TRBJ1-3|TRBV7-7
CASSLDRGPGNTIYF
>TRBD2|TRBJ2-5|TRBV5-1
CASSLARQGLAGSQETQYF
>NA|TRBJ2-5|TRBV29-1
CSVDDASRETQYF
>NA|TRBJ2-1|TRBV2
CASSLALIGNEQFF
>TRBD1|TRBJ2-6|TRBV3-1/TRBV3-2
CASSQTGTGFSGANVLTF
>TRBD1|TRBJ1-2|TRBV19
CASSAPGQGYFRGYTF
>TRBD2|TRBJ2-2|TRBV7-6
CASTTGLAGAPNTGELFF
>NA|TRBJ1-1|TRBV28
CASSLIRGNTEAFF
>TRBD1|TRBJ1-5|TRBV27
CASSRGTGSNQPQHF
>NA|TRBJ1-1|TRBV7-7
CASSLGVRWGTFEAFF
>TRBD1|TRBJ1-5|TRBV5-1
CASSLVGGAQQPQHF
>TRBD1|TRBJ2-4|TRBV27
CASSLRDRGPIAKNIQYF
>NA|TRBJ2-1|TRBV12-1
CASRDDTSGSYNEQFF
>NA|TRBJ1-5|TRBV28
CASSLGGVNQPQHF
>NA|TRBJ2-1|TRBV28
CASSSTGTEQFF
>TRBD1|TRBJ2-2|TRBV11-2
CASSLSPDRVSGELFF
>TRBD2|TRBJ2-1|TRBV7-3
CASSLGAGGYNEQFF
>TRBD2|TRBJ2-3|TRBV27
CASVPSGGSTDTQYF
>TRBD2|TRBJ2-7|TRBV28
CATCGSSYEQYF
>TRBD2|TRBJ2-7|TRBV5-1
CASSSAVAGGHEQYF
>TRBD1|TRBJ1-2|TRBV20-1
CSASDPGRDRGVGGYTF
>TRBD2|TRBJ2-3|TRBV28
CASKGQAGITDTQYF
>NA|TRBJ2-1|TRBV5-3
CARSLGSSSYNEQFF
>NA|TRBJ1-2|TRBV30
CAWSVSGVGYTF
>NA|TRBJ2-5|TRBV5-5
CASSPGGGVSQETQYF
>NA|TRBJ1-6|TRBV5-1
CASSYNNSPLHF
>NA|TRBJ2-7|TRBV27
CASSFLADSYEQYF
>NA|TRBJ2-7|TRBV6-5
CASSYQGVRYEQYF
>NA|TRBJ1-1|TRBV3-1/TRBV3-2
CASSQGRNTEAFF
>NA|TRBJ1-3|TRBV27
CANPTLLGNTIYF
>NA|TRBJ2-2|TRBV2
CASSVGRGNTGELFF